One T cell receptor beta chain is described in this entry. This sample is part of a study of blood T cell repertoires in COVID-19. In the original analysis: Amplification of reference gene primers was used by the study to estimate nucleated cell counts. Sequencing was performed with immunoSEQ multiplex PCR; in TCRdb, only in-frame clones are kept and a portion is missing. The D gene and trimming were derived from the DNA, and the V and J assignments and clone size from that table. The data contain approximately 93,000 clones, roughly 88% of them singletons. The CDR3 extends over 14 amino acids. Germline CDR1 and CDR2: LGHDT and YNNKEL (reference sequence). Deletions cut 3 bases from V and 3 bases from J, with 10 bases between.

This clonotype was obtained from a man aged 45-60 years with COVID-19, enrolled during active disease. The material sequenced was peripheral blood. The chain recombines TRBV3-1 (or the pseudogene TRBV3-2) with TRBJ2-3; D remains ambiguous. The CDR3, as DNA: TGTGCCAGCAGCCAGGGCACCCTGACAGATACGCAGTATTTT. Encoded protein: CASSQGTLTDTQYF.